The T cell receptor (beta chain) described here comes from a study of chemoradiotherapy in HPV16-positive cancers (dated by TCRdb to between 2021 and 2022). Looking at the study overall: Candidate HPV-specific T-cell clones and common TCR motifs were defined by functional T-cell assays performed on cells from a couple of HPV16-positive patients. The study asked whether T-cell immunity against the HPV oncoproteins E6 and E7 changes during chemoradiotherapy and whether it affects survival. The candidate HPV-specific TCRs and motifs were subsequently tracked in TCR repertoires obtained from some 90 patients with HPV-related cancers. Study-wide conclusions, independent of this receptor: In HPV16-positive patients, expansion of HPV-responsive T cells during chemoradiotherapy was associated with improved recurrence-free survival. Expansion of candidate HPV-specific clones and E7-related TCR motifs was observed in the tumor microenvironment during treatment, whereas no such expansion was observed for non-HPV-specific T cells. The functional definition of HPV-specific T cells was derived from only a couple of HPV16-positive patients, and the survival association was reported for HPV16-positive patients.

The V and J ends are trimmed by 4 bases and 3 bases, leaving 10 bases between them. The CDR3 has 13 amino acids, counting the end cysteine and phenylalanine. The read is trimmed to its CDR3 DNA, 39 bases read in frame from base 1. Based on the germline V gene (reference sequence), the CDR1 and CDR2 sequences are SEHNR and FQNEAQ. Repertoires were sampled repeatedly over the course of chemoradiotherapy, so clonal expansion could be followed in the tumor microenvironment. The receptor library was made with the immunoSEQ multiplex PCR assay. What TCRdb holds here is the immuneACCESS table cut down to in-frame rearrangements. Part of the clones is not present; checked against another copy, under half of the missing clones reflect an unresolved V gene, and the others are unexplained. A total of 20,000 to 25,000 clones appear in this sample, approximately 86% of them only once. The ten largest make up approximately 5% of the sample.

There are a few counts of this clone. This clone's antigen is unknown. No per-base quality is available; no much larger clone lies one base away. The TCR comes from a human donor with HPV-associated anogenital cancer. The material was blood, obtained from a patient who underwent chemoradiotherapy. The chain is made from TRBV7-9 and TRBJ2-7; there is no confident call for the D gene. CDR3 protein: CASSSDLGYEQYF. The nucleotide sequence reads TGTGCCAGCAGCTCAGATCTGGGCTACGAGCAGTACTTC.